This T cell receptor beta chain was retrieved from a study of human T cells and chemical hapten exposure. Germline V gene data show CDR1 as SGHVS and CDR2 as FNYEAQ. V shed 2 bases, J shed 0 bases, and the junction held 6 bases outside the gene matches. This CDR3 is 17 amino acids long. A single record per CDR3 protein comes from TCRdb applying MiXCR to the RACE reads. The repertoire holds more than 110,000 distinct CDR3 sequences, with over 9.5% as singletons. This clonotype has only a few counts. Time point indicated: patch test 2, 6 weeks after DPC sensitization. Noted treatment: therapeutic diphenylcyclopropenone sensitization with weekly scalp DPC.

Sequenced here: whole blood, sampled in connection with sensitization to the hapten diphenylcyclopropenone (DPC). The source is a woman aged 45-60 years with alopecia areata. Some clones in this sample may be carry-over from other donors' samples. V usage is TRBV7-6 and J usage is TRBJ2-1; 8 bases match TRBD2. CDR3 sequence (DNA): TGTGCCAGCAGCTTACTCGGCGCGGGAGGCTCCTACAATGAGCAGTTCTTC. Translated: CASSLLGAGGSYNEQFF.